This paragraph covers one T cell receptor beta chain sequence. These data originate in a study of shared T cell receptors in the human thymus. Generated by immunoSEQ multiplex PCR, the TCRdb table keeps only in-frame clones and is missing some. The table lists under 850,000 clones, 88% of them singletons. This CDR3 spans 12 amino acids. V lost 11 bases and J lost 4; bases outside the gene matches: 3. Germline-derived CDR1 and CDR2 are LNHDA and SQIVND (reference sequence). These records were also assigned to another study, of human thymus T cells.

The receptor was derived from a boy in the first two years of life with a congenital heart defect. The genes are TRBV19 and TRBJ2-1; TRBD1 matches at 9 bases. The source material was thymocytes. Written as DNA, the CDR3 is TGTGCCGCCGGGACAGGGTACAATGAGCAGTTCTTC. Translated: CAAGTGYNEQFF.